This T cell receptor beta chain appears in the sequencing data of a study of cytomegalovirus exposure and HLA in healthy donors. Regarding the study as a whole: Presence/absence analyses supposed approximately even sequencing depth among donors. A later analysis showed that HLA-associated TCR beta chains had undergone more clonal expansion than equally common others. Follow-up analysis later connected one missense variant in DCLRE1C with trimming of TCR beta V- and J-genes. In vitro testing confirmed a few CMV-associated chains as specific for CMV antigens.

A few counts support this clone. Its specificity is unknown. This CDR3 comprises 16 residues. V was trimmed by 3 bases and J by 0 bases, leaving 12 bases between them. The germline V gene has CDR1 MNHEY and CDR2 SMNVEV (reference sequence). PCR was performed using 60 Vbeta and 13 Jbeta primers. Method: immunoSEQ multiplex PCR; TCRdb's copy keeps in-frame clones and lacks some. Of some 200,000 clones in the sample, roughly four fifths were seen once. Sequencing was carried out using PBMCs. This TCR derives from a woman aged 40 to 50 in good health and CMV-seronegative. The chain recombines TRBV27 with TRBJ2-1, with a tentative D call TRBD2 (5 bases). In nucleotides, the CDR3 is TGTGCCAGCAGTTTCCGGGGTGTGGGCTCCTACAATGAGCAGTTCTTC. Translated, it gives CASSFRGVGSYNEQFF.